Each of the 27 T cell receptor beta chains below was sequenced from the same sample in a study of beta chain features in type 1 diabetes. The authors reverse transcribed all of the isolated RNA, so sequencing captured expressed TCRB transcripts. Here immunoSEQ multiplex PCR was the method, and the copy in TCRdb shows in-frame clones only, minus some. The profile covers about 300,000 clones, with about 8.5% appearing a single time and 1% taken by the ten largest. The specimen was central memory CD4+ T cells from blood. The receptors stem from a woman aged 18 to 35 in good health.

This clone was counted only a few times. The chain joins TRBV7-3 to TRBJ2-1; TRBD2 aligns across 13 bases. This CDR3 is built from 16 residues. CDR1 and CDR2 (germline): SGHTA, FQGTGA. Losses at the gene ends were 5 bases for V and 7 bases for J; bases not matched to a gene: 8. CDR3 residues: CASSEIGTSGMNEQFF. The CDR3 coding sequence is TGTGCCAGCAGCGAGATCGGGACTAGCGGGATGAATGAGCAGTTCTTC.

This clone was detected a few times. The chain carries TRBV9 and TRBJ1-1, with D possibly TRBD1 on 6 matching bases. CDR3 length: 13 residues. The V gene lost 5 bases and the J gene lost 4 bases, with 12 bases spanning the gap. Per the germline V gene, CDR1 is SGDLS and CDR2 is YYNGEE. CDR3 amino acids: CASSRGQSTEAFF. DNA of the CDR3: TGTGCCAGCAGTAGAGGACAGAGCACTGAAGCTTTCTTT.

The gene calls are TRBV6-1 and TRBJ1-5; D might be TRBD1 (6 bases). The germline V gene has CDR1 MNHNS and CDR2 SASEGT. The CDR3 runs 14 residues. The V end was cut by 6 bases, the J end by 3 bases, with 12 bases between. The CDR3: CASSPGAFNQPQHF. The DNA for the CDR3 is TGTGCCAGCAGCCCAGGGGCCTTCAATCAGCCCCAGCATTTT.

This chain connects TRBV27 to TRBJ2-5; possible D gene TRBD2, 6 bases. The germline V gene has CDR1 MNHEY and CDR2 SMNVEV (reference sequence). Trimming left V 7 bases short and J 5 bases short, with 11 bases between. The CDR3 totals 12 residues. CDR3 DNA sequence: TGTGCCAGCAAATGGGGGGAGGAGACCCAGTACTTC. Its translation is CASKWGEETQYF.

At least ten counts were recorded for this clone. The genes are TRBV28 and TRBJ1-2; 12 bases are shared with TRBD1. There are 16 residues in the CDR3. Germline V gene data show CDR1 as MDHEN and CDR2 as SYDVKM. Germline trimming cut 5 bases from V and 7 bases from J; bases unmatched to any gene: 11. The CDR3 DNA follows: TGTGCCAGCAGTCCCGGGACAGGGGGCAGTTTAGGTGGCTACACCTTC. Translating gives CASSPGTGGSLGGYTF.

This clone was observed a handful of times. The chain uses TRBV6-1 and TRBJ2-7, with a tentative D call TRBD1 (6 bases). The length of the CDR3 is 13 residues. V lost 6 bases and J 3 bases, leaving 12 bases between the germline ends. CDR1 and CDR2 (germline): MNHNS, SASEGT. CDR3 sequence: CASSPRQVYEQYV. The CDR3 DNA sequence: TGTGCCAGCAGCCCCCGACAGGTCTACGAGCAGTACGTC.

Only a few counts were recorded for this clone. V is TRBV6-1 and J is TRBJ2-5, with D uncertain. The CDR3 loop spans 13 amino acids. Trimming removed 8 bases from V and 1 base from J, with 11 bases in between. Germline assignment: CDR1 MNHNS and CDR2 SASEGT. The DNA of the CDR3 is TGTGCCAGCCAAGCAACAATCCAAGAGACCCAGTACTTC. This sequence encodes CASQATIQETQYF.

This clone was seen only a few times. The V gene is TRBV7-6, the J gene TRBJ2-5; tentatively, D is TRBD2 (6 bases). Germline CDR1 and CDR2: SGHVS and FNYEAQ. Trimming stripped 2 bases from V and 5 bases from J, with 9 bases between. This CDR3 is built from 13 residues. Written as DNA, the CDR3 is TGTGCCAGCAGCTTATCCGGAGGGGAGACCCAGTACTTC. Translated: CASSLSGGETQYF.

This clone was picked up many times. The chain combines TRBV2 with TRBJ1-1; 7 bases line up with TRBD1. Germline loops: CDR1 SNHLY, CDR2 FYNNEI. The V gene end was trimmed by 6 bases and the J gene end by 12 bases; junction bases not matched to a gene: 13. This CDR3 region has 13 residues. The CDR3 bases are TGTGCCAGCAGCCTCGGAACAGGGACAGTCTCTTTCTTT. Its translation is CASSLGTGTVSFF. Full variable domain (missing parts from reference TRBV2 and TRBJ1-1): EPEVTQTPSHQVTQMGQEVILRCVPISNHLYFYWYRQILGQKVEFLVSFYNNEISEKSEIFDDQFSVERPDGSNFTLKIRSTKLEDSAMYFCASSLGTGTVSFFGQGTRLTVV.

The rearrangement joins TRBV18 to TRBJ2-7; D is perhaps TRBD2 (6 bases). V was cut by 5 bases and J by 5 bases, with 10 bases left in between. The CDR3 totals 12 residues. Germline CDR1 reads KGHSH; CDR2 reads LQKENI. The chain's CDR3 is CASSETRNEQYF. The CDR3, as DNA: TGTGCCAGCTCAGAGACTAGGAACGAGCAGTACTTC.

This clone was detected many times. The chain is built from TRBV6-6 and TRBJ2-7; a possible D gene is TRBD2 (5 bases). CDR1 is MNHNY and CDR2 is SVGAGI in the germline V gene (reference sequence). V was cut by 0 bases and J by 7 bases, with 10 bases left in between. This CDR3 comprises 13 residues. The CDR3 is CASSYSEVGEQYV. The CDR3 DNA is TGTGCCAGCAGTTACTCGGAGGTGGGGGAGCAGTACGTC.

This clone was observed a few times. The V and J genes are TRBV28 and TRBJ2-2; D possibly matches TRBD1 or TRBD2 (5 bases each). V lost 7 bases to trimming and J lost 7 bases, with 19 bases between them. In germline, CDR1 is MDHEN, CDR2 SYDVKM. The length of the CDR3 is 15 residues. The CDR3 DNA reads as TGTGCCAGCAATCAGGGACGGGTCATGGTCGGGGAGCTGTTTTTT. Protein: CASNQGRVMVGELFF.

This chain connects TRBV10-2 to TRBJ2-3, with D possibly being TRBD1 or TRBD2 (6 bases each). The CDR3 length is 14 residues. Germline V lookup: CDR1 WSHSY, CDR2 SAAADI. The V end was cut by 4 bases, the J end by 1 base, with 9 bases between. The CDR3, as DNA: TGCGCCAGCAGTGTAAGGGGGGGCACAGATACGCAGTATTTT. Amino acid sequence: CASSVRGGTDTQYF.

The sample holds a few counts of this clone. This chain uses TRBV14 with TRBJ2-7, with D unclear. This CDR3 has 15 residues. Trimming took off 4 bases at V and 5 bases at J, with 18 bases between the two ends. Germline V gene data show CDR1 as SGHDN and CDR2 as FVKESK. The CDR3 DNA is TGTGCCAGCAGCCCGACCCCGAAGGGTCCCAACGAGCAGTACTTC. Encoded protein: CASSPTPKGPNEQYF. The entire variable domain, with the rest obtained from reference TRBV14 and TRBJ2-7, is as follows: EAGVTQFPSHSVIEKGQTVTLRCDPISGHDNLYWYRRVMGKEIKFLLHFVKESKQDESGMPNNRFLAERTGGTYSTLKVQPAELEDSGVYFCASSPTPKGPNEQYFGPGTRLTVT.

The chain has TRBV5-1 and TRBJ2-3, with TRBD1 identical over 9 bases. This CDR3 region has 14 residues. Germline-derived CDR1 and CDR2 are SGHRS and YFSETQ. Losses at the gene ends were 5 bases for V and 3 bases for J; bases not matched to a gene: 4. The CDR3 DNA sequence: TGCGCCAGCAGACTAGACAGGGGGACAGATACGCAGTATTTT. Encoded protein: CASRLDRGTDTQYF. The full variable domain, with the rest looked up from reference TRBV5-1 and TRBJ2-3, is KAGVTQTPRYLIKTRGQQVTLSCSPISGHRSVSWYQQTPGQGLQFLFEYFSETQRNKGNFPGRFSGRQFSNSRSEMNVSTLELGDSALYLCASRLDRGTDTQYFGPGTRLTVL.

The CDR3 nucleotides read TGTGCCAGCAACCTAAACCGGGGCTACACCTTC. Translating it yields CASNLNRGYTF. This chain uses TRBV2 with TRBJ1-2; no clear D gene. The germline V gene has CDR1 SNHLY and CDR2 FYNNEI. The CDR3 sequence is 11 residues long. Trimming took off 7 bases at V and 8 bases at J, with 11 bases between the two ends.

This rearrangement joins TRBV7-3 to TRBJ2-1, with TRBD2 matching over 7 bases. The CDR3 is 18 residues long. The ends lost 4 bases at V and 3 bases at J; junction bases unmatched: 15. CDR1 and CDR2 (germline): SGHTA, FQGTGA. CDR3 region: CASSSPAGSVAGYNEQFF. The CDR3 coding sequence is TGTGCCAGCAGCTCCCCGGCCGGTTCGGTAGCGGGCTACAATGAGCAGTTCTTC.

This clone was observed a handful of times. This likely came from a read error, as a far larger clone is one base away. This chain uses TRBV9 with TRBJ1-4; TRBD1 matches at 7 bases. The germline gives CDR1 SGDLS, CDR2 YYNGEE. This CDR3 is 17 amino acids long. DNA for the CDR3: TGTGCCAGCAGCCGACAGGGAGGATTTGCAACTAATGAAAATCTGTTTTTT. Translation gives CASSRQGGFATNENLFF.

In its sample, this clone was seen a few times. This chain connects TRBV7-2 to TRBJ2-1, with D perhaps given as TRBD1 or TRBD2 (6 bases each). CDR1 SGHTA and CDR2 FQGNSA come from the germline V gene. The CDR3 sequence is 16 residues long. V lost 3 bases and J lost 4, with 16 bases in between. For the CDR3, the DNA is TGTGCCAGCAGCTTTCTATGGAGGGGGGCGTACAATGAGCAGTTCTTC. Its translation is CASSFLWRGAYNEQFF.

This sequence joins TRBV6-5 and TRBJ1-2; weak D call: TRBD1 (5 bases). The CDR3 has 15 residues. With 5 bases removed from V and 2 bases from J, the gap between germline ends came to 15 bases. Per germline, CDR1 MNHEY and CDR2 SVGAGI. CDR3 loop: CASSQGRVRNYGYTF. The CDR3 DNA sequence: TGTGCCAGCAGTCAGGGACGGGTGAGGAACTATGGCTACACCTTC.

J is TRBJ1-5 and V is TRBV30, with 7 bases that match TRBD1. V shed 3 bases and J 0 bases; nucleotides not matched to a gene: 8. The CDR3 runs 16 residues. Germline assignment: CDR1 GTSNPN and CDR2 SVGIG (reference sequence). DNA of the CDR3: TGTGCCTGGAGCACGACAGGGCGCGATAGCAATCAGCCCCAGCATTTT. Its translation: CAWSTTGRDSNQPQHF.

The sample holds a few counts of this clone. The chain couples TRBV5-8 to TRBJ1-2; possibly TRBD1 for D (5 bases). V lost 4 bases, J lost 8 bases, and 12 bases lay in between. Germline values: CDR1 SGHTS, CDR2 YDEGEE. The CDR3 totals 12 residues. The CDR3 here is CASSRERGGYTF. As DNA, the CDR3 is TGTGCCAGCAGCCGGGAGAGGGGAGGCTACACCTTC.

V usage is TRBV25-1 and J usage is TRBJ1-1, with D perhaps TRBD1 (5 bases). The CDR3 contains 12 residues. The ends were cut back, 8 bases at V and 5 bases at J, with 12 bases in the middle. Germline lookup yields CDR1 MGHDK and CDR2 SYGVNS. CDR3 DNA: TGTGCCAGCGCGGGGGTATGGACTGAAGCTTTCTTT. As protein: CASAGVWTEAFF.

This clone was detected a few times. The chain uses TRBV7-9 and TRBJ1-2; D is possibly TRBD1 (5 bases). Per the germline V gene, CDR1 is SEHNR and CDR2 is FQNEAQ (reference sequence). The CDR3 extends over 13 amino acids. V dropped 4 bases and J dropped 6 bases, with 12 bases sitting between them. The CDR3 DNA follows: TGTGCCAGCAGCTGGCCGCAAGGGGATGGCTACACCTTC. Its protein is CASSWPQGDGYTF.

The J gene is TRBJ2-5, the V gene TRBV5-1, with 7 bases lining up with TRBD1. V shed 0 bases and J 5 bases; nucleotides not matched to a gene: 4. This CDR3 is 14 amino acids long. The germline V gene encodes CDR1 SGHRS and CDR2 YFSETQ. The CDR3 DNA sequence: TGCGCCAGCAGCTTGGACAGGGGCGGGGAGACCCAGTACTTC. Translating it yields CASSLDRGGETQYF. Looking up the rest from reference TRBV5-1 and TRBJ2-5 gives the full variable domain: KAGVTQTPRYLIKTRGQQVTLSCSPISGHRSVSWYQQTPGQGLQFLFEYFSETQRNKGNFPGRFSGRQFSNSRSEMNVSTLELGDSALYLCASSLDRGGETQYFGPGTRLLVL.

This clone turned up a few times. The chain joins TRBV7-2 to TRBJ2-1, with D uncertain. This CDR3 contains 14 residues. Germline loops: CDR1 SGHTA, CDR2 FQGNSA. Trimming removed 5 bases from V and 4 bases from J, with 12 bases in between. CDR3 sequence: CASSPYKSYNEQFF. In DNA form, the CDR3 reads TGTGCCAGCAGCCCCTACAAGAGTTACAATGAGCAGTTCTTC.

In this sample, this clone turned up a few times. This chain links TRBV4-1 with TRBJ2-1, with D perhaps given as TRBD1 or TRBD2 (5 bases each). The CDR3 length is 16 residues. CDR1 is MGHRA and CDR2 is YSYEKL in the germline V gene. The V and J ends lost 1 base and 9 bases respectively, with 19 bases between them. For the CDR3, the DNA is TGCGCCAGCAGCCAAGCCGGTCTTGGGGGATCGCCTGAGCAGTTCTTC. Protein: CASSQAGLGGSPEQFF.